The subject of this entry is one TCR beta chain. Its cognate antigen is unknown. The sample is drawn from a study of long-term antiretroviral therapy in people with HIV. Study observations and caveats: Once patients were on ART, diversity went higher but still fell short of transplant donor controls. Regardless of time point, clones expanded before ART dominated the repertoire.

They ran version v3.0 of the immunoSEQ assay at survey level. Here immunoSEQ multiplex PCR was the method, and the copy in TCRdb shows in-frame clones only, minus some. The table lists about 39,000 clones, 80% to 90% of them singletons. V was shortened by 1 base and J by 4 bases, with 10 bases between the two germline ends. The V gene's germline CDR1 is MNHNS and CDR2 SASEGT. The CDR3 length is 14 residues. United States facilities provided treatment to all participants with HIV. This receptor was obtained from a woman aged 50 to 60 with HIV. The chain is built from TRBV6-1 and TRBJ1-2; D possibly corresponds to TRBD1 (6 bases). The source was unsorted PBMCs, collected 1.2 years after starting antiretroviral therapy. The CDR3 sequence: CASSEGGGGYGYTF. DNA of the CDR3: TGTGCCAGCAGTGAAGGCGGGGGCGGCTATGGCTACACCTTC.